Following are 21 T cell receptor beta chains from one sample sequenced in a study of OX40 agonist ivuxolimab in advanced cancers. Sequencing used immunoSEQ multiplex PCR; TCRdb keeps in-frame clones, though not all of them. This sample has some 100,000 clones; 80% to 95% occur once, and the top ten carry about 0.51%. The sample here was CD4+ or CD8+ T cells sorted from blood, taken in a trial of the OX40 agonist ivuxolimab. These receptors originate from an adult with an advanced solid tumor such as melanoma, head and neck, liver or kidney cancer.

Only a few counts were recorded for this clone. This sequence joins TRBV7-3 and TRBJ2-7; 8 bases match TRBD2. Germline-derived CDR1 and CDR2 are SGHTA and FQGTGA. The ends lost 5 bases at V and 2 bases at J; junction bases unmatched: 5. The CDR3 spans 14 residues. This chain's CDR3 is CASSPTSGTYEQYF. DNA for the CDR3: TGTGCCAGCAGCCCCACTAGCGGAACCTACGAGCAGTACTTC. Together with reference TRBV7-3 and TRBJ2-7, the CDR3 gives the full variable domain: GAGVSQTPSNKVTEKGKYVELRCDPISGHTALYWYRQSLGQGPEFLIYFQGTGAADDSGLPNDRFFAVRPEGSVSTLKIQRTERGDSAVYLCASSPTSGTYEQYFGPGTRLTVT.

This chain joins TRBV29-1 and TRBJ2-2; 9 bases fit TRBD2. Germline V gene sequence: CDR1 SQVTM, CDR2 ANQGSEA. There are 14 residues in the CDR3. Trimming took 5 bases from V and 4 from J; bases not matched to a gene: 5. CDR3 nucleotide sequence: TGCAGCGTTTCTAGCGGGATATTCACCGGGGAGCTGTTTTTT. Translation gives CSVSSGIFTGELFF.

The chain is built from TRBV28 and TRBJ2-5, with 9 bases that match TRBD2. CDR1 MDHEN and CDR2 SYDVKM come from the germline V gene. The CDR3 is made up of 16 amino acids. The V and J ends lost 6 bases and 7 bases, in that order; junction bases with no gene match: 15. The CDR3 bases are TGTGCCAGCAGCCCATCGGGTAGCGGGAGACTCGCGACCCAGTACTTC. Encoded protein: CASSPSGSGRLATQYF.

This chain uses TRBV10-3 with TRBJ2-3, with 10 nucleotides matching TRBD2. The CDR3 is 15 amino acids. The germline CDR1 and CDR2 sequences are ENHRY and SYGVKD. J gave up 2 bases and V 3 bases, and 2 bases lay outside the gene matches. CDR3: CAISDLAGATDTQYF. Written as DNA, the CDR3 is TGTGCCATCAGTGACCTAGCGGGAGCCACAGATACGCAGTATTTT.

V gene TRBV28 combines with J gene TRBJ2-5; 9 bases align to TRBD1. V lost 6 bases and J lost 3; bases outside the gene matches: 8. Germline assignment: CDR1 MDHEN and CDR2 SYDVKM. This CDR3 is 15 amino acids long. CDR3 DNA sequence: TGTGCCAGCAGGGACTGGGGGACAGGGAAAGAGACCCAGTACTTC. This codes for CASRDWGTGKETQYF.

V and J are TRBV6-6 and TRBJ2-5, with D possibly matching TRBD1 (6 bases). V shed 5 bases and J shed 5 bases, with 15 bases lying between them. CDR1 MNHNY and CDR2 SVGAGI come from the germline V gene (reference sequence). CDR3 length: 14 amino acids. CDR3 loop: CASSPATGWETQYF. The CDR3, as DNA: TGTGCCAGCAGTCCAGCCACAGGGTGGGAGACCCAGTACTTC.

The gene calls are TRBV4-2 and TRBJ1-4; D not resolved. CDR1 and CDR2 (germline): LGHNA, YNFKEQ. The CDR3 sequence is 20 residues long. V was cut by 0 bases and J by 4 bases, with 24 bases left in between. CDR3 DNA: TGTGCCAGCAGCCAAGATTTGGGTTATCGACAACGGAAGGGTAATGAAAAACTGTTTTTT. Protein sequence: CASSQDLGYRQRKGNEKLFF.

This chain connects TRBV28 to TRBJ2-2; D unclear. V was pared by 6 bases and J by 8 bases, with 10 bases between. Germline V gene sequence: CDR1 MDHEN, CDR2 SYDVKM. The CDR3 loop spans 12 amino acids. Here the CDR3 reads CASSLVGGELFF. In nucleotides, the CDR3 is TGTGCCAGCAGCCTAGTTGGGGGGGAGCTGTTTTTT.

This clone was observed once. The rearrangement uses TRBV5-1 and TRBJ1-2; D remains unclear. Trimming removed 4 bases at V and 4 bases at J, with 14 bases between. This CDR3 contains 14 residues. Germline-derived CDR1 and CDR2 are SGHRS and YFSETQ. The CDR3 DNA reads TGCGCCAGCAGCGGTCCTTCTCGGGGCTATGGCTACACCTTC. Its translation is CASSGPSRGYGYTF. Complete variable domain (other parts from reference TRBV5-1 and TRBJ1-2): KAGVTQTPRYLIKTRGQQVTLSCSPISGHRSVSWYQQTPGQGLQFLFEYFSETQRNKGNFPGRFSGRQFSNSRSEMNVSTLELGDSALYLCASSGPSRGYGYTFGSGTRLTVV.

The V and J genes are TRBV6-6 and TRBJ2-1; TRBD1 matches at 7 bases. Germline lookup yields CDR1 MNHNY and CDR2 SVGAGI (reference sequence). V lost 10 bases and J lost 9; bases outside the gene matches: 9. The CDR3 is 12 residues long. The chain's CDR3 is CATRQGTGEQFF. In DNA, the CDR3 is TGTGCCACCAGACAGGGAACGGGTGAGCAGTTCTTC.

The chain carries TRBV5-6 and TRBJ1-5; 10 bases agree with TRBD1. This CDR3 spans 14 amino acids. After removal of 4 bases from V and 4 bases from J, the junction contained 2 bases not matched to a gene. Germline V CDR1 and CDR2: SGHDT, YYEEEE. The CDR3 is CASSQGQGNQPQHF. The DNA for the CDR3 is TGTGCCAGCAGCCAGGGACAGGGGAATCAGCCCCAGCATTTT.

The J gene is TRBJ2-3, the V gene TRBV5-6, with D unresolved. Looked up from germline, CDR1 is SGHDT and CDR2 is YYEEEE. The CDR3 consists of 12 residues. The V end was cut by 0 bases, the J end by 6 bases, with 5 bases between. The CDR3 DNA is TGTGCCAGCAGCTTGGACCCCGATACGCAGTATTTT. Translating it yields CASSLDPDTQYF.

The V call is TRBV5-1, the J call TRBJ2-5; maybe TRBD1 (5 bases). CDR1 is SGHRS and CDR2 is YFSETQ in the germline V gene. The V and J ends lost 6 bases and 2 bases respectively, with 17 bases between them. The CDR3 is 15 amino acids. CDR3 loop: CASTSGAGLQETQYF. CDR3 sequence (DNA): TGCGCCAGCACTTCCGGAGCAGGGCTGCAAGAGACCCAGTACTTC.

The chain employs TRBV5-1 and TRBJ2-5; 11 positions agree with TRBD1. In germline, CDR1 is SGHRS, CDR2 YFSETQ. This CDR3 is 16 amino acids long. Trimming cost V 0 bases and J 9 bases; bases outside gene matches: 10. The CDR3 DNA follows: TGCGCCAGCAGCTTGGGGACAGGGGGCTCTGGGGAATCCCAGTACTTC. Translation: CASSLGTGGSGESQYF. Variable domain in full (rest from reference TRBV5-1 and TRBJ2-5): KAGVTQTPRYLIKTRGQQVTLSCSPISGHRSVSWYQQTPGQGLQFLFEYFSETQRNKGNFPGRFSGRQFSNSRSEMNVSTLELGDSALYLCASSLGTGGSGESQYFGPGTRLLVL.

This chain connects TRBV18 to TRBJ2-7; 7 bases line up with TRBD2. This CDR3 spans 15 amino acids. V was pared by 2 bases and J by 6 bases, with 10 bases of the junction left unmatched. Per germline, CDR1 KGHSH and CDR2 LQKENI. This CDR3 is CASSPVAAGAGEQYF. As DNA, the CDR3 is TGTGCCAGCTCACCAGTCGCTGCGGGAGCAGGCGAGCAGTACTTC.

V usage is TRBV10-2 and J usage is TRBJ2-3, with 13 bases that match TRBD2. The germline V gene has CDR1 WSHSY and CDR2 SAAADI. The CDR3 covers 18 residues. Trimming removed 2 bases from V and 4 bases from J; junction bases left unmatched: 9. As DNA, the CDR3 is TGCGCCAGCAGTGAGGGAGGTGGACTAGCGGGAGTGTCAGATACGCAGTATTTT. Protein sequence: CASSEGGGLAGVSDTQYF.

The genes are TRBV9 and TRBJ1-2; 11 bases are a match to TRBD1. This CDR3 has 14 residues. J gave up 7 bases and V 7 bases, and 9 bases lay outside the gene matches. Germline V lookup: CDR1 SGDLS, CDR2 YYNGEE. The DNA of the CDR3 is TGTGCCAGCTCCTCGGACAGGGGGCTATCTGGCTACACCTTC. Residues: CASSSDRGLSGYTF.

The chain combines TRBV5-1 with TRBJ2-5, with a weak D call TRBD2 (6 bases). This CDR3 has 16 amino acids. V dropped 4 bases and J dropped 1 base, with 17 bases sitting between them. In germline, CDR1 is SGHRS, CDR2 YFSETQ. CDR3 nucleotide sequence: TGCGCCAGCAGCCCGGGGACTGAACATACCCAAGAGACCCAGTACTTC. It yields the protein CASSPGTEHTQETQYF.

V gene TRBV5-1 combines with J gene TRBJ2-1; D call uncertain. The CDR3 has 13 amino acids. Germline CDR1 reads SGHRS; CDR2 reads YFSETQ. Trimming cost V 0 bases and J 7 bases, with 8 bases left between them. CDR3 amino acids: CASSLGTRNEQFF. The CDR3 DNA sequence: TGCGCCAGCAGCTTGGGTACAAGGAATGAGCAGTTCTTC.

The V gene is TRBV28, the J gene TRBJ2-2, with a possible D match to TRBD1 (6 bases). The CDR3 extends over 16 amino acids. CDR1 and CDR2 (germline): MDHEN, SYDVKM. V lost 3 bases to trimming and J lost 0 bases, with 11 bases between them. The CDR3 spells CASSFRAGANTGELFF. As DNA, the CDR3 is TGTGCCAGCAGTTTTCGTGCAGGGGCGAACACCGGGGAGCTGTTTTTT.

The sample holds one count of this clone. The chain combines TRBV28 with TRBJ1-2; D may be TRBD1 (5 bases). The germline gives CDR1 MDHEN, CDR2 SYDVKM. The CDR3 sequence is 13 residues long. Trimming took off 3 bases at V and 8 bases at J, with 13 bases between the two ends. The CDR3 coding sequence is TGTGCCAGCAGTTTCCGGCGTCCAGGGGGCTACACCTTC. Its protein is CASSFRRPGGYTF.